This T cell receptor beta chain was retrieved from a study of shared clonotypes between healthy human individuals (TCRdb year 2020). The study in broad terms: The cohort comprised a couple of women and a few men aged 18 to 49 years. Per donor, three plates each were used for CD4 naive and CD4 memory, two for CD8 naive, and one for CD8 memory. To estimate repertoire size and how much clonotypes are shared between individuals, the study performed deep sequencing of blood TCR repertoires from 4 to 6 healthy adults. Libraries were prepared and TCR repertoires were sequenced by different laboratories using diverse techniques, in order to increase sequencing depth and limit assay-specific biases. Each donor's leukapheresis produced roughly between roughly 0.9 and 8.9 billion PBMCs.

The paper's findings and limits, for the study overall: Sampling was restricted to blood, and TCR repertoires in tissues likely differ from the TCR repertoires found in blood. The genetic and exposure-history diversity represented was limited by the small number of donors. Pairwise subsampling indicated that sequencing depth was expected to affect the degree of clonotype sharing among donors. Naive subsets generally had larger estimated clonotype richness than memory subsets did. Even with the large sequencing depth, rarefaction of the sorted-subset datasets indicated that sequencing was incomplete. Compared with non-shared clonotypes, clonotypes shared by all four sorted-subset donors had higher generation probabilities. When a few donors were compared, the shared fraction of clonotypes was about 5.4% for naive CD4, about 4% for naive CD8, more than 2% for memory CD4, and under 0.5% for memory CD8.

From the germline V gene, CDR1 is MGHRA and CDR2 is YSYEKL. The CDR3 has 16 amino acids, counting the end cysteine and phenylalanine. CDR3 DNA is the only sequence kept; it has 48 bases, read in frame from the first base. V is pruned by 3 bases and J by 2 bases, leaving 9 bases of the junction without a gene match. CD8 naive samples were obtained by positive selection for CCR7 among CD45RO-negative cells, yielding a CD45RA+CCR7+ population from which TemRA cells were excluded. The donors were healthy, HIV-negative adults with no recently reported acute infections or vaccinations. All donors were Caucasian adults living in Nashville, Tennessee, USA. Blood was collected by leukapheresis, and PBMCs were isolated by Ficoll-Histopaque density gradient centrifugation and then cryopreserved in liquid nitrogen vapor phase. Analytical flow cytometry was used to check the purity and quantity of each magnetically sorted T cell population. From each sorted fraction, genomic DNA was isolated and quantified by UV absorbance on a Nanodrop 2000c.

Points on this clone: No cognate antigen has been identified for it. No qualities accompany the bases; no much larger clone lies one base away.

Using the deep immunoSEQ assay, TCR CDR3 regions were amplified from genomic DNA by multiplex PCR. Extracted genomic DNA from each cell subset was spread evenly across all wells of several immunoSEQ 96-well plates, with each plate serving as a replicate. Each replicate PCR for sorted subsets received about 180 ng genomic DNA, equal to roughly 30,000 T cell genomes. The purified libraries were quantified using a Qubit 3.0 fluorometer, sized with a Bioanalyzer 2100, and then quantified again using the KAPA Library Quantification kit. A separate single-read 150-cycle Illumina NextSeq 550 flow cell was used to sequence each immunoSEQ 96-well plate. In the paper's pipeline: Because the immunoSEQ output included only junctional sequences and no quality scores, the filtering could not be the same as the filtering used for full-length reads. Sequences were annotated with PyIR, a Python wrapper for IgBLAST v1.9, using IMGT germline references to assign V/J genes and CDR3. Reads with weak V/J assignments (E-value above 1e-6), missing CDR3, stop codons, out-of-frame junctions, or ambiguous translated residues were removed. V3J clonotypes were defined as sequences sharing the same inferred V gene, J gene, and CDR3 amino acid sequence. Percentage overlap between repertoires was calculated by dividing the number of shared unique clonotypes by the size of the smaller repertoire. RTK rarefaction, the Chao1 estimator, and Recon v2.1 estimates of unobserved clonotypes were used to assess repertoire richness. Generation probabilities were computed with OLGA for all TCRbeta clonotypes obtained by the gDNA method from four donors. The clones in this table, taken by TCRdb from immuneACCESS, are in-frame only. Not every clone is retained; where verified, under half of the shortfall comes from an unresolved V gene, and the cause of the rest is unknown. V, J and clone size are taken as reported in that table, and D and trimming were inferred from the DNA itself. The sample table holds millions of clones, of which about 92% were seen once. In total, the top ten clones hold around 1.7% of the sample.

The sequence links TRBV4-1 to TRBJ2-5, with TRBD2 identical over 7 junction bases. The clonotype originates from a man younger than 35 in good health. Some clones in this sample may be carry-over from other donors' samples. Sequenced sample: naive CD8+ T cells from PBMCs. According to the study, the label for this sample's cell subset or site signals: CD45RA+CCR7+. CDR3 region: CASSHPSGAGQETQYF. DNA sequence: TGCGCCAGCAGCCACCCCTCGGGAGCGGGACAAGAGACCCAGTACTTC.